The sample holds many counts of the clone carrying this TCR beta chain. What it binds is not known. This entry comes from a study of T-cell reconstitution after alpha-beta-depleted transplantation in children. The CDR3 is made up of 20 amino acids. Germline CDR1 SQVTM, CDR2 ANQGSEA. V shed 2 bases and J 7 bases; nucleotides not matched to a gene: 22. Study-wide results and limits: Surviving recipient T cells and intrathymic progenitors accounted for some patients' high TCRbeta diversity at day 60. Several hundred graft clones that had expanded were reportedly the source of alpha-beta T cells about two months after transplant.

Unique molecular identifiers were incorporated into the prepared TCRbeta library. TCRdb re-called the PCR reads through MiXCR, storing one row per CDR3 protein. The sample has 250,000 to 300,000 distinct CDR3 sequences; roughly a tenth are singletons. Sequenced here: PBMCs, sampled before TCRalphabeta/CD19-depleted stem cell transplant. This chain connects TRBV29-1 to TRBJ2-7, with TRBD2 matching over 14 bases. This clonotype was sampled from a boy younger than two with acute myeloid leukemia, due to receive a stem cell transplant. CDR3 DNA sequence: TGCAGCGTTGAATTACCCGTGGGACTAGCGGGAGTTGGGTCCGTCCGTGAGCAGTACTTC. Amino acid sequence: CSVELPVGLAGVGSVREQYF.